The 17 T cell receptor beta chains presented below share a single source sample, sequenced in a study of graft-versus-host responses after intestinal transplantation. The protocol was immunoSEQ multiplex PCR, while the TCRdb copy is restricted to in-frame clones and leaves out a portion. Of over 80,000 clones in the sample, about nine tenths are singletons; the top ten hold more than 0.15%. Their antigens remain unidentified. The sequencing used unstimulated CD4+ T cells sorted from spleen or lymph node cells, collected before transplant. The receptors were gathered from a human donor who was the organ donor for an intestinal transplant.

The V gene is TRBV19, the J gene TRBJ1-6; D is ambiguous. The CDR3 has 14 residues. CDR1 and CDR2 from the germline V gene are LNHDA and SQIVND (reference sequence). Trimming cost V 7 bases and J 6 bases, with 13 bases left between them. CDR3 loop: CASKGRRTNSPLHF. The CDR3 region has the DNA TGTGCCAGTAAAGGCAGGCGCACTAATTCACCCCTCCACTTT.

The gene calls are TRBV19 and TRBJ1-2; TRBD1 agrees at 7 bases. The germline V gene encodes CDR1 LNHDA and CDR2 SQIVND (reference sequence). Trimming cost V 4 bases and J 9 bases; bases outside gene matches: 14. This CDR3 region has 15 residues. The CDR3 spells CASSKDRIAASRYTF. DNA of the CDR3: TGTGCCAGTAGTAAGGACAGGATCGCCGCTTCACGCTACACCTTC.

The V gene is TRBV18, the J gene TRBJ2-7; 9 bases agree with TRBD1. CDR1 and CDR2 from the germline V gene are KGHSH and LQKENI. The CDR3 covers 16 residues. Germline trimming cut 3 bases from V and 2 bases from J; bases unmatched to any gene: 8. The CDR3 protein is CASSPLIGQGTYEQYF. In nucleotides, the CDR3 is TGTGCCAGCTCACCCCTCATCGGACAGGGGACCTACGAGCAGTACTTC.

The chain recombines TRBV2 with TRBJ2-7; the D gene is possibly TRBD2 (5 bases). CDR3 length: 14 residues. V gave up 7 bases and J gave up 7 bases, with 20 bases separating them. CDR1 is SNHLY and CDR2 is FYNNEI in the germline V gene. CDR3 in amino acids: CASTVVFSTGEQYF. In nucleotides, the CDR3 is TGTGCCAGCACCGTTGTGTTCTCTACGGGGGAGCAGTACTTC.

The DNA for the CDR3 is TGTGCCAGTAGTATAACAGGGGCCAGAAATGAAAAACTGTTTTTT. This translates into CASSITGARNEKLFF. The genes are TRBV19 and TRBJ1-4; 7 nucleotides align to TRBD1. CDR1 and CDR2 (germline): LNHDA, SQIVND (reference sequence). CDR3 length: 15 residues. With V trimmed by 2 bases and J by 5 bases, 5 bases remained unmatched.

This chain uses TRBV30 with TRBJ2-3, with 7 bases fitting TRBD1. The CDR3 contains 16 residues. V trimming: 3 bases; J trimming: 4 bases; junction bases outside the gene matches: 13. CDR1 is GTSNPN and CDR2 is SVGIG in the germline V gene (reference sequence). As DNA, the CDR3 is TGTGCCTGGAGCTCCGCTCCTATACAGGGGTCAGATACGCAGTATTTT. Translated: CAWSSAPIQGSDTQYF.

This clone occurred a few times. The chain couples TRBV18 to TRBJ2-5, with D tentatively TRBD2 (5 bases). V lost 1 base and J lost 5, with 5 bases in between. This CDR3 spans 12 amino acids. Looked up from germline, CDR1 is KGHSH and CDR2 is LQKENI. The chain's CDR3 is CASSPLAETQYF. The CDR3 bases are TGTGCCAGCTCACCACTAGCGGAGACCCAGTACTTC.

The chain is built from TRBV5-6 and TRBJ2-1; 8 bases are a match to TRBD2. Germline assignment: CDR1 SGHDT and CDR2 YYEEEE. This CDR3 region has 14 residues. The junction had 4 bases not matched to a gene; V was cut back by 2 bases and J by 6 bases. CDR3 sequence (DNA): TGTGCCAGCAGCTTACGGGGGGGTTCCAATGAGCAGTTCTTC. It codes for CASSLRGGSNEQFF.

The J gene is TRBJ2-5, the V gene TRBV5-8, with 8 bases that match TRBD2. After removal of 4 bases from V and 2 bases from J, the junction contained 4 bases not matched to a gene. The germline CDR1 and CDR2 sequences are SGHTS and YDEGEE. The CDR3 spans 14 residues. This CDR3 is CASSPGGLQETQYF. The CDR3 bases are TGTGCCAGCAGCCCGGGGGGGCTTCAAGAGACCCAGTACTTC. Full variable domain (outside the CDR3, taken from reference TRBV5-8 and TRBJ2-5): EAGVTQSPTHLIKTRGQQATLRCSPISGHTSVYWYQQALGLGLQFLLWYDEGEERNRGNFPPRFSGRQFPNYSSELNVNALELEDSALYLCASSPGGLQETQYFGPGTRLLVL.

The CDR3: CASATAGTGTYEQYF. The CDR3 DNA follows: TGTGCCAGCGCGACAGCCGGGACAGGAACTTACGAGCAGTACTTC. The chain carries TRBV28 and TRBJ2-7; 8 bases are shared with TRBD1. This CDR3 contains 15 residues. V shed 8 bases and J 4 bases; nucleotides not matched to a gene: 13. Germline V gene sequence: CDR1 MDHEN, CDR2 SYDVKM.

This chain connects TRBV4-1 to TRBJ1-1; D is undetermined. The V gene's germline CDR1 is MGHRA and CDR2 YSYEKL. This CDR3 is 13 amino acids long. The V end lost 0 bases, the J end lost 11 bases, and 13 bases lay between the germline ends. CDR3 bases: TGCGCCAGCAGCCAAGAGCGGGGAGTTCGCGCTTTCTTT. Protein product: CASSQERGVRAFF.

This clone was seen just once. This chain uses TRBV5-1 with TRBJ2-4; 8 positions match TRBD2. The CDR3 length is 14 residues. The J segment lost 8 bases and the V segment lost 5 bases, leaving 9 bases of the junction unmatched. Germline loops: CDR1 SGHRS, CDR2 YFSETQ. The CDR3: CASSNGGAEDIQYF. The CDR3 coding sequence is TGCGCCAGCAGTAACGGGGGGGCCGAGGACATTCAGTACTTC.

This clone has only a few counts. This rearrangement joins TRBV7-3 to TRBJ2-5; the D gene is possibly TRBD1 (6 bases). This CDR3 spans 13 amino acids. Deletions cut 1 base from V and 4 bases from J, with 7 bases between. Germline values: CDR1 SGHTA, CDR2 FQGTGA. CDR3 protein: CASSLNRAETQYF. Written as DNA, the CDR3 is TGTGCCAGCAGCTTAAACAGGGCAGAGACCCAGTACTTC.

As for this clone: A read error may account for a junction end that differs from germline. The CDR3, as DNA: TGTGCCAGCTCCCTAAAACAGGGGAATGGCCACACCTTC. Amino acids: CASSLKQGNGHTF. The chain is built from TRBV18 and TRBJ1-2; TRBD1 matches 7 bases. There are 13 residues in the CDR3. Germline CDR1 and CDR2: KGHSH and LQKENI.

Only one count was recorded for this clone. V usage is TRBV7-2 and J usage is TRBJ2-7; 9 bases map to TRBD2. J lost 3 bases, V lost 3 bases, and 6 bases had no gene match. Germline values: CDR1 SGHTA, CDR2 FQGNSA. The CDR3 spans 15 residues. The DNA for the CDR3 is TGTGCCAGCAGCTTTAGCGGGGGTTCGGGCTACGAGCAGTACTTC. Amino acid sequence: CASSFSGGSGYEQYF.

The rearrangement uses TRBV2 and TRBJ2-1; possibly TRBD2 for D (5 bases). Germline lookup yields CDR1 SNHLY and CDR2 FYNNEI. The V and J ends lost 8 bases and 10 bases respectively, with 12 bases between them. The CDR3 consists of 11 residues. DNA for the CDR3: TGTGCCAGCGGTATAGCGCGGGAGCAGTTCTTC. It specifies CASGIAREQFF.

This clone was observed once. CDR3: CASKRGIGYEQYF. The CDR3 nucleotides read TGTGCCAGCAAGCGGGGAATCGGCTACGAGCAGTACTTC. V is TRBV6-1 and J is TRBJ2-7, with 7 nucleotides matching TRBD2. Germline loops: CDR1 MNHNS, CDR2 SASEGT. This CDR3 comprises 13 residues. After removal of 7 bases from V and 3 bases from J, the junction contained 6 bases not matched to a gene.